This note documents a single T cell receptor beta chain sequence. The sample belongs to a study of blood T cell repertoires in COVID-19. Method: immunoSEQ multiplex PCR; TCRdb's copy keeps in-frame clones and lacks some. This sample has 150,000 or so clones, with around 86% found just once. Germline CDR1 is MNHEY and CDR2 is SVGAGI. This CDR3 comprises 14 residues. Trimming pared 7 bases from V and 1 base from J, leaving 13 bases between. The genes are TRBV6-5 and TRBJ1-1; D is ambiguous. Sequences were obtained from peripheral blood. The receptor comes from a human donor in a cohort sampled during active COVID-19. Written as DNA, the CDR3 is TGTGCCAGCACCTCACTCCGGGAGAACACTGAAGCTTTCTTT. Its protein product is CASTSLRENTEAFF.